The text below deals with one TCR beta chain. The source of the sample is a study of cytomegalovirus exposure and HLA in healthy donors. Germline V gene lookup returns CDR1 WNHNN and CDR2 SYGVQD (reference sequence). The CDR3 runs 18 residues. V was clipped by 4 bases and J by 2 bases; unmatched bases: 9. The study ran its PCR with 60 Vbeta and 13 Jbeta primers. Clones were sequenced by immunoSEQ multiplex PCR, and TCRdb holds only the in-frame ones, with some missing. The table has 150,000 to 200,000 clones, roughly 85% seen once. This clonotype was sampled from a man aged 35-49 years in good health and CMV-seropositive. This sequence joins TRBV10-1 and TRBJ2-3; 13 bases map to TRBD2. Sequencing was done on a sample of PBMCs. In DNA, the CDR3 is TGCGCCAGCAGTGGGGGACTAGCGGGAAGCGGGTCCACAGATACGCAGTATTTT. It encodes CASSGGLAGSGSTDTQYF.